This record covers a single TCR beta chain. Its antigen is still unknown. Base quality data are lacking; no much larger clone is found one base away. The data were taken from a study of cytomegalovirus exposure and HLA in healthy donors listed by TCRdb under 2017. For context, the study as a whole: According to an earlier analysis of 587 of the donors, about 180 million T cells yielded 90 million to 130 million unique TCR beta sequences and approximately 280 Gb of sequence data. A later analysis re-analyzed previously published TCR beta repertoires from several hundred donors and added high-resolution HLA genotyping to study TCR occurrence patterns. A later genetic analysis took genome-wide SNP genotypes for about 65% of the 666 donors and used that subset as a discovery cohort. The study used immunosequencing to profile the T cell repertoires of some 600 subjects and linked those repertoires to cytomegalovirus serostatus. Besides the first cohort of more than 650 subjects, a separate validation cohort made up of roughly 120 different subjects was used. Because of strong linkage in the cohort, roughly five DR-DQ haplotypes were treated as single units for association and clustering. Among roughly 370 genotyped donors of the cohort, an average of 235,054 unique TCR beta nucleotide sequences were sequenced per donor, 15% to 20% of them non-productive. An earlier analysis of 587 of the donors used high-throughput TCR beta sequencing to judge whether each TCR beta V gene segment behaved as functional or pseudogenic. High-throughput TCR immunosequencing, statistical association of individual TCRs with disease status, and machine learning were combined to predict cytomegalovirus infection status. About 280 gigabases of sequencing data and around 88 million unique TCR sequences made up an early release that covered 640 HLA-typed donors. Alongside the repertoire data, information on donor age, sex, ethnicity and CMV serostatus was compiled. The number of donors typed differed by locus, with 629-630 for A, B, C, DRB1 and DQB1, around 560 for DQA1, over 600 for DPA1, and approximately 470 for DPB1. Among the roughly 430 genotyped donors, approximately 82% belonged to the genetic ancestry cluster associated with self-reported Caucasian donors. Rather than using new phenotypic data, the later analysis identified candidate immune exposures from TCR beta sequences and from how often those sequences occurred across donors. Class I and class II HLA loci were covered by the typing at four-digit resolution. All discovery cohort repertoires had been generated using a single sequencing platform. The aim of the study was to test whether cataloging public T cell receptors could identify signatures of past pathogen exposure.

Library preparation used the immunoSEQ multiplex PCR assay. The multiplex PCR relied on a mix of 60 forward primers for TCR Vbeta segments and 13 reverse primers for TCR Jbeta segments. A multiplex PCR assay on genomic DNA amplified the CDR3 region of rearranged TCR beta genes. The Illumina HiSeq System was used to sequence the amplified TCR beta libraries as 87-base-pair reads. Turning to the authors' computational methods: Across the 670 or so repertoires, a later analysis counted 80 million or so unique TCR beta chains, roughly 11 million of which were shared by at least two donors. To remove PCR and sequencing errors, raw reads were error-corrected and collapsed into unique sequences using a nearest-neighbor algorithm that merged closely related sequences. V, D and J gene segments were assigned by aligning CDR3 sequences to IMGT reference sequences. For a sequence to be retained, a match of at least six nucleotides was required to both a V gene segment and a J gene segment. A rearrangement counted as productive if the CDR3 had no stop codons and remained in frame with V and J, and every other rearrangement counted as non-productive. CDR3 was defined according to IMGT convention as the region running from the second conserved V-encoded cysteine to the conserved J-encoded phenylalanine. Sequences without an unambiguous match to a single V gene segment were excluded from the earlier analysis of 450 to 650 of the donors. In an earlier analysis of approximately 550 of the donors, V segments were called functional above 56.7% productive rearrangements and were called segregating when the between-donor standard deviation exceeded 5%. A statistical classification framework was built for diagnosing cytomegalovirus status from the catalog of TCR beta chain sequences. V and J gene assignment, in a later analysis, came from comparing TCR nucleotide sequences with IMGT/GENE-DB human TR gene sequences. A later analysis assigned CDR3 sequences and most-parsimonious VDJ recombination scenarios with the TCRdist pipeline. A later analysis defined each TCR beta chain by its CDR3 amino acid sequence plus V-gene family, and excluded reads lacking a unique V-gene family. A later analysis removed roughly 590 highly shared, low-generation-probability nucleotide sequences to deal with suspected cross-contamination and a sequencing artifact. In a later analysis, a clonal expansion index for each public chain was calculated from normalized within-repertoire ranks of inferred template counts. In a later analysis, generation probabilities were computed using a VDJ recombination model fitted to out-of-frame rearrangements, and the results were checked against IGoR. A later analysis scored TCR-TCR, TCR-HLA and TCR-CMV co-occurrence with hypergeometric tests, applying a repertoire-size bias correction to TCR pairs. A later analysis estimated false discovery rates by permuting HLA or CMV assignments 20 times. In a later analysis, co-occurring TCRs were grouped with DBSCAN, and TCRdist sequence similarity was added when clustering was performed within HLA-allele-positive subsets. For co-occurrence clustering, repertoires with fewer than 30,000 or more than 120,000 public chains were excluded, along with four or five repertoires with anomalous nucleotide sharing. TCRdb mirrors the immuneACCESS table, restricted to in-frame sequences. Some clones are absent from its copies; in checked studies, under half trace to an unresolved V gene, and the reason for the others is unknown. The D gene and trimming were derived from the DNA, and the V and J assignments and clone size from that table. For this sample there are more than 110,000 clones; almost 80% appear just once. The ten top clones hold approximately 1% of the sample.

The germline V gene specifies SGHTA as CDR1 and FQGNSA as CDR2. The CDR3 sequence holds 16 residues, the cysteine and phenylalanine included. The kept DNA is CDR3 alone, 48 bases in frame from the first base. Deletion took 1 base off V and 2 bases off J, with a span of 15 bases between the germline ends. What the authors observed across the whole study: Broadly in line with IMGT annotations, most TCR beta V segments showed up in productive rearrangements about 87% or about 30% of the time in an earlier analysis of roughly 590 of the donors. Across donors, most TCR sequences were observed very rarely, whereas some public TCRs were present in many individuals. Because HLA typing was unavailable for some donors at each locus, only the typed subset was used in association tests. According to a later analysis, most CMV-associated TCR beta chains appeared to be HLA-restricted, and the HLA associations seemed to be driven largely by CMV exposure. According to a later analysis, parvovirus B19, influenza, CMV and Epstein-Barr virus appeared linked to several top co-occurrence clusters. The presence/absence analyses assumed that sequencing depth was roughly uniform across donors, and that assumption may not be true. Correlated functional status among segregating V segments might be attributable to linkage disequilibrium, but an unknown experimental factor could not be ruled out. A cluster of highly shared sequence variants was judged likely to be a technical artifact of the sequencing pipeline. A later analysis found that TCR association rates varied across HLA loci, with DRB1 alleles showing the most associated TCRs and HLA-C alleles the fewest. A further reported finding was that TCR beta sequences accurately predicted the HLA-A and HLA-B alleles for most subjects in the first cohort. Three of the identified cytomegalovirus-associated TCR beta chains were confirmed in vitro to be specific for cytomegalovirus antigens. Strong co-occurrence of HLA alleles, especially DR and DQ, made assigning TCR associations to individual alleles difficult. The study listed 170 or so TCR beta chains as associated with cytomegalovirus. Immune exposure information for the cohort was limited to CMV serostatus. The earlier analysis of approximately 560 of the donors excluded over 15 rarely observed V segments, including chromosome 9 orphons, because counts were too low. In a later genetic analysis, a missense DCLRE1C variant was associated with V-gene and J-gene trimming of TCR beta chains, and the association was replicated in an independent cohort. A later genetic analysis reported fewer N-insertions in productive TCRs among donors in an Asian-associated ancestry cluster than the roughly 700-donor mean. According to the authors, the approach could potentially be generalized to other disease states and immunological phenotypes. Some IMGT-functional V segments, including TRBV6-2 and TRBV6-3, could not be distinguished by the 87-base-pair reads and were therefore excluded. The cohort was sequenced for TCR beta chains only, and without alpha or paired-chain data the features that could be detected were limited. In a later analysis, HLA-associated TCR beta chains were found to be more clonally expanded and to have lower generation probabilities than equally common non-associated chains. At a false discovery rate of 0.05, a later analysis linked under 20,000 TCR beta sequences to specific HLA alleles. The classifier was reported to diagnose cytomegalovirus status with high specificity and sensitivity in both the original and validation cohorts.

In total, roughly 670 healthy bone marrow donors made up the cohort. All cohort members were sampled while nominally healthy, although unrecorded immune exposures were likely present. The donor was CMV seronegative and was included in the group of several hundred seronegative cohort members. Each donor provided a peripheral blood sample, and peripheral blood mononuclear cells were used for TCR beta sequencing. Genomic DNA was extracted from the blood cell samples with the Qiagen DNeasy Blood Extraction Kit. Sequencing was performed on PBMCs. Rearrangement joined TRBV7-2 to TRBJ2-7; the D gene is not confidently resolved. This receptor was taken from a man younger than 35 in good health and CMV-seronegative. In nucleotide form, the sequence is TGTGCCAGCAGCTTAGTTTTCCAGGCGATTCCCTACGAGCAGTACTTC. The translation is CASSLVFQAIPYEQYF.